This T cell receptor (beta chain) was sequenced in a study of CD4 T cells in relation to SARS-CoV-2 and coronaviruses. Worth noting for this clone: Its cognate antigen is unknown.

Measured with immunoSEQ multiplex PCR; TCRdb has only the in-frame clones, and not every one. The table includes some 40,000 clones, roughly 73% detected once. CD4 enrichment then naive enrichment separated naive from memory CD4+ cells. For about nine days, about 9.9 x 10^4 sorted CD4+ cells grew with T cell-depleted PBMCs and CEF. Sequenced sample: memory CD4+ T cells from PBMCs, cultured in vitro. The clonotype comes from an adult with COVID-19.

The CDR3 bases are TGTGCCAGCAGCTTGGCCTGGACTAGCGGGAGAACCGGGGAGCTGTTTTTT. Translated: CASSLAWTSGRTGELFF. The V call is TRBV5-4, the J call TRBJ2-2, with TRBD2 matching 13 bases. The CDR3 runs to 17 residues. Germline V gives CDR1 SGHNT, CDR2 YYREEE (reference sequence). With V trimmed by 0 bases and J by 5 bases, 4 bases remained unmatched.